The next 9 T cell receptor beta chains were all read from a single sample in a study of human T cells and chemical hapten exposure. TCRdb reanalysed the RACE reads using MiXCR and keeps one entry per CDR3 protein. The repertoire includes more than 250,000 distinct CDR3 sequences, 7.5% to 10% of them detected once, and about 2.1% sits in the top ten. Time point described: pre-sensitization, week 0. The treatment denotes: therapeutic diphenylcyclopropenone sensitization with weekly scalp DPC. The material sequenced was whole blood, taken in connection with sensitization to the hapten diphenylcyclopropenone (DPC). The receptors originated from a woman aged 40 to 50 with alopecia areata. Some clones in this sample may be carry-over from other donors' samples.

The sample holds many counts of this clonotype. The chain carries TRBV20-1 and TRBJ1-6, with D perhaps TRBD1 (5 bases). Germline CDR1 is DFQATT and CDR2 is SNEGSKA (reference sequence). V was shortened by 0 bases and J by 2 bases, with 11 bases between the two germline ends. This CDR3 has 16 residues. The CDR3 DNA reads TGCAGTGCTAGAGATCTCAGGGTCACCTATAATTCACCCCTCCACTTT. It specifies CSARDLRVTYNSPLHF.

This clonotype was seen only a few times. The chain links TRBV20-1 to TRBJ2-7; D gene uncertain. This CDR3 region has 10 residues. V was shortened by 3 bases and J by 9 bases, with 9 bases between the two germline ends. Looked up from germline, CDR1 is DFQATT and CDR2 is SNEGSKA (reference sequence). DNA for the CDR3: TGCAGTGCTAGGGACGGTAGGCAGTACTTC. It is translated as CSARDGRQYF.

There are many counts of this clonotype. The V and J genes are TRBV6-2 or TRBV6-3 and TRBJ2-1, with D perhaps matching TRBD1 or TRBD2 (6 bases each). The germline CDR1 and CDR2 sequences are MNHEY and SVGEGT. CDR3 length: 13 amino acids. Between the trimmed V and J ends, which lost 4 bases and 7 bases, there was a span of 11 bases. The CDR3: CASSWGAGNEQFF. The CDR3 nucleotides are TGTGCCAGCAGTTGGGGGGCGGGTAATGAGCAGTTCTTC.

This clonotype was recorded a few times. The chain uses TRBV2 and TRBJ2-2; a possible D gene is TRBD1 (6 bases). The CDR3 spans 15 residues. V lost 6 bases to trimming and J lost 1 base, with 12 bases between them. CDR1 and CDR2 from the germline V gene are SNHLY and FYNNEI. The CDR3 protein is CASRADSGNTGELFF. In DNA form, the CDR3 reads TGTGCCAGCAGAGCGGACAGTGGGAACACCGGGGAGCTGTTTTTT.

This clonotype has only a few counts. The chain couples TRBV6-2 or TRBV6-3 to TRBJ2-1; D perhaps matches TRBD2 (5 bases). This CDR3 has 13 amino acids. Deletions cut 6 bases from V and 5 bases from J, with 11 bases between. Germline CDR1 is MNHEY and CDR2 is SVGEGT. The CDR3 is CASSTGLNNEQFF. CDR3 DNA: TGTGCCAGCAGCACCGGACTTAACAATGAGCAGTTCTTC.

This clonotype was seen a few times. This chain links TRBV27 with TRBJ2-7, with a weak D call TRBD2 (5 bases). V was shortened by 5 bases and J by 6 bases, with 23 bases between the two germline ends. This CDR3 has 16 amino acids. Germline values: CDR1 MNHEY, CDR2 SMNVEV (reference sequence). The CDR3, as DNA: TGTGCCAGCAGTGTCGTGTGGAATACGCGGGCCGGCGAGCAGTACTTC. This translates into CASSVVWNTRAGEQYF.

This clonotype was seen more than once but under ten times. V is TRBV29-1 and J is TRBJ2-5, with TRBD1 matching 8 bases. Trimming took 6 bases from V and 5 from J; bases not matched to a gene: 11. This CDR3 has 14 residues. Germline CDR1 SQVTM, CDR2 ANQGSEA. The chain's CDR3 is CSVRGQGIGETQYF. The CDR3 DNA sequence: TGCAGCGTACGAGGACAGGGTATCGGTGAGACCCAGTACTTC.

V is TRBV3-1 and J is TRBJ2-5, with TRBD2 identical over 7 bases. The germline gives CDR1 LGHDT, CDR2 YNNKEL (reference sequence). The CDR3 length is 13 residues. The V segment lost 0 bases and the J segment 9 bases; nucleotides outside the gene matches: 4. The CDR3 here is CASSQDRAGAQYF. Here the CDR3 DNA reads TGTGCCAGCAGCCAAGATCGGGCGGGGGCCCAGTACTTC.

CDR3 protein: CATAGRDILTDTQYF. The CDR3 DNA reads TGTGCCACCGCTGGCAGGGACATCCTCACAGATACGCAGTATTTT. The V call is TRBV24-1, the J call TRBJ2-3, with D possibly being TRBD1 (6 bases). The CDR3 has 15 residues. The germline V and J ends were trimmed by 9 bases and 2 bases, with 17 bases remaining between them. CDR1 is KGHDR, CDR2 SFDVKD, per germline.